This T cell receptor (beta chain) was observed in a study of T cell repertoires in cytomegalovirus infection. Study-wide background: Matching HLA type and CMV infection were both indicated by public TCR beta signatures.

Study findings and constraints: It was HLA-C-restricted CMV-specific TCR beta clonotypes that dominated the response ex vivo. Using cumulative public TCR beta family frequency, the authors identified those who carried CMV together with the relevant HLA.

TCRdb reprocessed the reads via MiXCR and lists one record per CDR3 protein. The profile shows more than 250,000 distinct CDR3 sequences, roughly 13% of them singletons. With regard to this clonotype: No antigen is known for it. One end of the junction does not line up with germline, which may come from a read error.

Per germline, CDR1 MGHRA and CDR2 YSYEKL. CDR3 length equals 19 residues. The specimen sequenced was PBMCs. The chain joins TRBV4-1 to TRBJ2-5; 11 nucleotides agree with TRBD2. This TCR was sampled from a human donor in good health (CMV status not recorded). Some clones in this sample may be carry-over from other donors' samples. The CDR3 nucleotides read TGTGCCAGCAGCCTACTGTCGTTGGGACTAGCGGAAACACAAGAGACCCAGTACTTC. Protein product: CASSLLSLGLAETQETQYF.